This TCR beta chain is drawn from a study of blood T cell repertoires in COVID-19. On the study more broadly: COVID-19 samples from acute and convalescent phases originated in the United States, Italy and Spain.

Libraries were prepared by immunoSEQ multiplex PCR; TCRdb keeps only in-frame clonotypes and omits some of them. The table has about half a million clones, 70% to 90% seen once. V lost 5 bases to trimming and J lost 3 bases; unmatched junction nucleotides: 2. CDR1 MNHEY and CDR2 SVGAGI come from the germline V gene. The CDR3 extends over 15 amino acids. Sequencing was done on a sample of peripheral blood. The sequence was collected from a human donor in a cohort sampled during active COVID-19. The chain employs TRBV6-5 and TRBJ2-2, with 11 bases identical to TRBD1. The CDR3 is CASSRTGGDTGELFF. The CDR3 bases are TGTGCCAGCAGTCGGACAGGGGGCGACACCGGGGAGCTGTTTTTT.